This T cell receptor (beta chain) was profiled in a study of vaccination effects on CD4 cells after COVID-19. Study-wide results and caveats: Researchers reported few convalescent patients and no early post-infection timepoints in the study.

The assay was immunoSEQ multiplex PCR, and TCRdb's table has in-frame clones only and misses some. The sample includes some 52,000 clones, more than 70% of them seen just once. About this clone itself: As yet, its antigen is unknown.

Sequencing was preceded by expansion of antigen-specific CD4+ T cells with viral peptide pools in the ViraFEST assay. Investigators separated out CD4+ T cells once approximately 9 days of culture had passed. Previously uninfected by SARS-CoV-2, the vaccine recipients also showed negative nucleocapsid antibodies. The clonotype comes from a human donor who received a COVID-19 vaccine. Specimen: CD4+ T cells from PBMCs cultured with HCoV-OC43 spike peptides, collected before COVID-19 vaccination. Subset described: HCoV-OC43 spike overlapping peptide pool stimulation.

The CDR3 coding sequence is TGTGCCAGCAGCCCCCCGGGGTCGCGTACCTACAATGAGCAGTTCTTC. Translation: CASSPPGSRTYNEQFF. V usage is TRBV7-9 and J usage is TRBJ2-1; tentatively, D is TRBD2 (5 bases). V gave up 5 bases and J gave up 2 bases, with 16 bases separating them. The CDR3 consists of 16 residues. Germline V gene lookup returns CDR1 SEHNR and CDR2 FQNEAQ (reference sequence). Full variable domain (remainder filled in from reference TRBV7-9 and TRBJ2-1): DTGVSQNPRHKITKRGQNVTFRCDPISEHNRLYWYRQTLGQGPEFLTYFQNEAQLEKSRLLSDRFSAERPKGSFSTLEIQRTEQGDSAMYLCASSPPGSRTYNEQFFGPGTRLTVL.